The 23 T cell receptor beta chains presented below share a single source sample, sequenced in a study of follicular helper T cells after annual influenza vaccination. Time point meaning: 2014-2015 season, 7 days after vaccination. The assay was immunoSEQ multiplex PCR, and TCRdb's table has in-frame clones only and misses some. The table lists about 700 clones, around 84% of them singletons. Sequencing was performed on CXCR5+ CD38+ circulating T follicular helper cells from blood, taken 7 days after influenza vaccination. The subset: circulating Tfh, non-naive CD4+CXCR5+PD-1+ (ICOS+CD38+ or ICOS-CD38-). Receptor source: an adult who received the influenza vaccine.

Worth noting for this clone: One end of the junction fails to match germline, which may point to a read error. The gene calls are TRBV10-3 and TRBJ1-2; 9 bases align to TRBD1. CDR3 length: 16 amino acids. Per the germline V gene, CDR1 is ENHRY and CDR2 is SYGVKD. The CDR3 is CAISEFQGQGNYGYTF. The CDR3 DNA sequence: TGTGCCATCAGCGAGTTCCAGGGACAGGGCAACTATGGCTACACCTTC.

The rearrangement links TRBV9 to TRBJ2-5; the match to TRBD2 covers 7 bases. CDR1 is SGDLS and CDR2 is YYNGEE in the germline V gene. This CDR3 comprises 15 residues. V gave up 0 bases and J gave up 4 bases; unmatched junction bases: 6. The CDR3 nucleotides are TGTGCCAGCAGCGTAGCTGCGGGGGTTTCAGAGACCCAGTACTTC. As protein: CASSVAAGVSETQYF.

V is TRBV18 and J is TRBJ2-7; TRBD1 agrees at 7 bases. Germline V CDR1 and CDR2: KGHSH, LQKENI. The CDR3 has 13 amino acids. The J segment lost 7 bases and the V segment lost 3 bases, leaving 6 bases of the junction unmatched. The CDR3 loop is CASSPTGSREQYF. In nucleotides, the CDR3 is TGTGCCAGCTCACCGACAGGGAGTAGGGAGCAGTACTTC.

This chain uses TRBV2 with TRBJ1-3; 7 nucleotides agree with TRBD1. The CDR3 extends over 15 amino acids. CDR1 and CDR2 (germline): SNHLY, FYNNEI. Germline trimming cut 5 bases from V and 0 bases from J; bases unmatched to any gene: 4. The CDR3 nucleotides are TGTGCCAGCAGTAGACAGGGAGTCTCTGGAAACACCATATATTTT. Its translation: CASSRQGVSGNTIYF.

The V gene is TRBV10-3, the J gene TRBJ2-7; TRBD2 might be the D (5 bases). The germline gives CDR1 ENHRY, CDR2 SYGVKD. This CDR3 is 11 amino acids long. With 4 bases removed from V and 4 bases from J, the gap between germline ends came to 5 bases. The CDR3 DNA is TGTGCCATCAGTGGAGGGTACGAGCAGTACTTC. Translating gives CAISGGYEQYF.

The J gene is TRBJ2-3, the V gene TRBV4-1, with 7 bases aligning to TRBD1. CDR1 and CDR2 (germline): MGHRA, YSYEKL. The junction had 5 bases not matched to a gene; V was cut back by 3 bases and J by 2 bases. The CDR3 sequence is 15 residues long. The CDR3 sequence: CASSQIGTATDTQYF. The CDR3 nucleotides are TGCGCCAGCAGCCAGATCGGGACAGCCACAGATACGCAGTATTTT.

This rearrangement joins TRBV5-5 to TRBJ2-7; the D gene is possibly TRBD1 (6 bases). CDR1 is SGHKS, CDR2 YYEKEE, per germline (reference sequence). V was clipped by 4 bases and J by 7 bases, with 21 bases between them. The length of the CDR3 is 15 residues. CDR3 residues: CASSPPPTGRREQYF. The CDR3, as DNA: TGTGCCAGCAGCCCCCCTCCAACAGGGAGAAGGGAGCAGTACTTC.

The CDR3 loop is CASSPQTSGDEQFF. The DNA of the CDR3 is TGTGCCAGCTCACCACAGACTTCAGGGGATGAGCAGTTCTTC. The chain carries TRBV18 and TRBJ2-1, with TRBD1 as a possible D gene (6 bases). CDR3 length: 14 residues. Germline assignment: CDR1 KGHSH and CDR2 LQKENI. Trimming removed 1 base at V and 8 bases at J, with 12 bases between.

The genes are TRBV5-1 and TRBJ1-1; no firm D call. The CDR3 has 15 residues. V was shortened by 0 bases and J by 2 bases, with 11 bases between the two germline ends. Germline CDR1 and CDR2: SGHRS and YFSETQ. The chain's CDR3 is CASSLVGQLNTEAFF. The CDR3 bases are TGCGCCAGCAGCTTGGTCGGGCAGCTTAACACTGAAGCTTTCTTT.

CDR3 DNA: TGTGCCAGCAGGATCAGGCTACAACACGCACGAAACACCATATATTTT. Translation: CASRIRLQHARNTIYF. The J gene is TRBJ1-3, the V gene TRBV21-1; TRBD1 is the table's D call and was not checked against the DNA. TRBV21-1 is marked as a pseudogene. The CDR3 contains 16 residues.

This clone was counted a few times. The gene calls are TRBV7-8 and TRBJ2-7; 10 bases agree with TRBD2. Germline CDR1 is SGHVS and CDR2 is FQNEAQ. V lost 2 bases and J lost 2; bases outside the gene matches: 12. This CDR3 contains 18 residues. The CDR3 coding sequence is TGTGCCAGCAGCTTATCTAGCGGGGGCCGGAGAACCCCCTACGAGCAGTACTTC. It is translated as CASSLSSGGRRTPYEQYF.

This chain connects TRBV19 to TRBJ2-1; 7 bases align to TRBD2. Trimming at V came to 1 base and at J to 5 bases, leaving 5 bases not matched to a gene. Germline V lookup: CDR1 LNHDA, CDR2 SQIVND (reference sequence). The CDR3 is 15 residues long. CDR3 protein: CASSIAGGYDNEQFF. The CDR3 DNA sequence: TGTGCCAGTAGTATAGCGGGGGGTTACGACAATGAGCAGTTCTTC.

Points on this clone: The junction differs from germline at one of its ends, possibly a read error. V is TRBV29-1 and J is TRBJ2-7, with D unresolved. In germline, CDR1 is SQVTM, CDR2 ANQGSEA. The CDR3 runs to 12 residues. The CDR3 loop is CSVDSQHYGQYF. The CDR3 bases are TGCAGCGTCGACTCTCAACATTACGGGCAGTACTTC.

The CDR3 DNA follows: TGTGCCAGCAGCGTGACAGGGGTCCGCACCGGGGAGCTGTTTTTT. It is translated as CASSVTGVRTGELFF. This chain uses TRBV5-8 with TRBJ2-2, with TRBD1 identical over 8 bases. CDR1 SGHTS and CDR2 YDEGEE come from the germline V gene. Trimming cost V 4 bases and J 4 bases; bases outside gene matches: 6. CDR3 length equals 15 residues. Using reference TRBV5-8 and TRBJ2-2 for the parts outside the CDR3, the full variable domain is EAGVTQSPTHLIKTRGQQATLRCSPISGHTSVYWYQQALGLGLQFLLWYDEGEERNRGNFPPRFSGRQFPNYSSELNVNALELEDSALYLCASSVTGVRTGELFFGEGSRLTVL.

The CDR3 sequence is CASSAISGANVLTF. The CDR3 DNA sequence: TGCGCCAGCAGCGCCATCTCTGGGGCCAACGTCCTGACTTTC. J is TRBJ2-6 and V is TRBV5-1; no reliable D call. The ends were cut back, 4 bases at V and 0 bases at J, with 5 bases in the middle. Germline V gene data show CDR1 as SGHRS and CDR2 as YFSETQ. The CDR3 is made up of 14 amino acids.

Here the CDR3 DNA reads TGCGCCAGCAGCCCACTAGCGCTCTCAGGTGGGGCCAACGTCCTGACTTTC. Its translation is CASSPLALSGGANVLTF. The V and J genes are TRBV5-1 and TRBJ2-6; 7 bases match TRBD2. The CDR3 spans 17 residues. J gave up 3 bases and V 4 bases, and 10 bases lay outside the gene matches. Per the germline V gene, CDR1 is SGHRS and CDR2 is YFSETQ.

V gene TRBV4-3 combines with J gene TRBJ2-3, with D unresolved. V dropped 4 bases and J dropped 1 base, with 9 bases sitting between them. Germline V gene sequence: CDR1 LGHNA, CDR2 YSLEER. CDR3 length: 14 residues. The CDR3 is CASSLGPGTDTQYF. DNA of the CDR3: TGCGCCAGCAGCCTCGGCCCGGGCACAGATACGCAGTATTTT.

CDR3 DNA sequence: TGTGCCAGCAGTCTACTCGGAGATACGCAGTATTTT. The encoded protein is CASSLLGDTQYF. This rearrangement joins TRBV6-6 to TRBJ2-3; D gene unclear. V was cut by 5 bases and J by 5 bases, with 8 bases left in between. From germline, CDR1 is MNHNY and CDR2 SVGAGI (reference sequence). The CDR3 totals 12 residues.

The chain joins TRBV29-1 to TRBJ2-1; 12 bases agree with TRBD2. V lost 4 bases and J lost 7; bases outside the gene matches: 2. There are 13 residues in the CDR3. Germline V CDR1 and CDR2: SQVTM, ANQGSEA. The CDR3 DNA reads TGCAGCGTTGCGGGACTAGCGGGTAATGAGCAGTTCTTC. Its protein product is CSVAGLAGNEQFF.

The V and J genes are TRBV25-1 and TRBJ2-2; TRBD1 is a possible D gene (5 bases). The CDR3 runs to 14 residues. The germline gives CDR1 MGHDK, CDR2 SYGVNS. V was trimmed by 4 bases and J by 4 bases, leaving 10 bases between them. The CDR3 sequence is CASSVGAVTGELFF. The CDR3 DNA reads TGTGCCAGCAGTGTAGGGGCGGTCACCGGGGAGCTGTTTTTT.

This chain connects TRBV15 to TRBJ1-5; D is ambiguous. The CDR3 extends over 13 amino acids. The V gene's germline CDR1 is LNHNV and CDR2 YYDKDF (reference sequence). Between the trimmed V and J ends, which lost 4 bases and 5 bases, there was a span of 9 bases. CDR3 protein: CATSIRQDQPQHF. The CDR3, as DNA: TGTGCCACCAGCATTCGACAAGATCAGCCCCAGCATTTT.

The chain joins TRBV19 to TRBJ2-1; 13 bases map to TRBD2. Trimming removed 5 bases from V and 8 bases from J; junction bases left unmatched: 6. Germline CDR1 LNHDA, CDR2 SQIVND (reference sequence). The CDR3 is 15 amino acids. DNA for the CDR3: TGTGCCAGTAGTTCCGGGACTAGCGGGGCCGATGAGCAGTTCTTC. Amino acids: CASSSGTSGADEQFF. The entire variable domain, with the rest obtained from reference TRBV19 and TRBJ2-1, is as follows: DGGITQSPKYLFRKEGQNVTLSCEQNLNHDAMYWYRQDPGQGLRLIYYSQIVNDFQKGDIAEGYSVSREKKESFPLTVTSAQKNPTAFYLCASSSGTSGADEQFFGPGTRLTVL.

The J gene is TRBJ2-1, the V gene TRBV9; D may be TRBD2 (6 bases). V was clipped by 6 bases and J by 2 bases, with 15 bases between them. The germline CDR1 and CDR2 sequences are SGDLS and YYNGEE. The CDR3 spans 15 residues. The CDR3 nucleotides are TGTGCCAGCACCCGCGGGGTCGATCCCTACAATGAGCAGTTCTTC. This codes for CASTRGVDPYNEQFF.